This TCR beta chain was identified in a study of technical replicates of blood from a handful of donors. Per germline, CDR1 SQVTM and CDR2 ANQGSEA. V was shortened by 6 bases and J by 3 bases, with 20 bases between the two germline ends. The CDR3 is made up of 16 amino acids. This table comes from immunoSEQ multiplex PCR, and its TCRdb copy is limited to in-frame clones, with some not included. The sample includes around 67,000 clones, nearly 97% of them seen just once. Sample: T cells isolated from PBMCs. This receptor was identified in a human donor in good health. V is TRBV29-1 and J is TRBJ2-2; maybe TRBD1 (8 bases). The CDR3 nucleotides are TGCAGCGTCCGAGCCCGGACAGGGAGGGACACCGGGGAGCTGTTTTTT. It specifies CSVRARTGRDTGELFF.